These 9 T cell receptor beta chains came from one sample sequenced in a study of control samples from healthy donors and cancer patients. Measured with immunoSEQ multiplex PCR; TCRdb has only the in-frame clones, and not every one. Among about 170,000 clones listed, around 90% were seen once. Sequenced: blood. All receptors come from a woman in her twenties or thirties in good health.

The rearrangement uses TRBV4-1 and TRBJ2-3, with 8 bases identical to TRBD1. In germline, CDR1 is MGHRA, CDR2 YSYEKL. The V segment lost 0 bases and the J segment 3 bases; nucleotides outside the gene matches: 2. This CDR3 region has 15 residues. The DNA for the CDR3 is TGCGCCAGCAGCCAAGACAGGGGGCTGACAGATACGCAGTATTTT. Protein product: CASSQDRGLTDTQYF.

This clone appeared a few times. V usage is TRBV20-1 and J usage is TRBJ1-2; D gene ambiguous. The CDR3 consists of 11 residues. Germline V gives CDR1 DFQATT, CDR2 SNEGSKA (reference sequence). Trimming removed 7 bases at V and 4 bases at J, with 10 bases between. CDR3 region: CSVPFSYGYTF. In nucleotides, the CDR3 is TGCAGTGTGCCTTTCTCCTATGGCTACACCTTC.

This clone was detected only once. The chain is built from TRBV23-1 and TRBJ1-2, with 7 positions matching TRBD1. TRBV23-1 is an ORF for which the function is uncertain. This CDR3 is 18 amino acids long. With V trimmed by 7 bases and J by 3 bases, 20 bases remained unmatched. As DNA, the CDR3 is TGCGCCAGCACTCCCTCCCCACATGTCGGACAGGCTTACTATGGCTACACCTTC. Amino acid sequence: CASTPSPHVGQAYYGYTF.

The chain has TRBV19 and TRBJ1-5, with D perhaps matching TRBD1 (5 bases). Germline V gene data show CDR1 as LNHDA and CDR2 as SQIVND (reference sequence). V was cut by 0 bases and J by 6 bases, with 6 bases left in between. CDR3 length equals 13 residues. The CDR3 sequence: CASSIDGGQPQHF. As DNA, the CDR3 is TGTGCCAGTAGTATAGATGGGGGTCAGCCCCAGCATTTT.

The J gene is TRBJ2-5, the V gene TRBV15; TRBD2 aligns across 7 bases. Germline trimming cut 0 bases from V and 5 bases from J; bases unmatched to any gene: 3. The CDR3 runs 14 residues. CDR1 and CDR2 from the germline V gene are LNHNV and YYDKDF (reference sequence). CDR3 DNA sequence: TGTGCCACCAGCAGAGATCTCGGGGGGGAGACCCAGTACTTC. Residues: CATSRDLGGETQYF.

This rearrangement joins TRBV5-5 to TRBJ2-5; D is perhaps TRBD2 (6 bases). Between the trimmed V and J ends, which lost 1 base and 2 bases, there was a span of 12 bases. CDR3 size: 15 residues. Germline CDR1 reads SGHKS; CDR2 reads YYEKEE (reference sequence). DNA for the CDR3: TGTGCCAGCAGCTTGAGGAGGGTGGGTCAAGAGACCCAGTACTTC. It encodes CASSLRRVGQETQYF.

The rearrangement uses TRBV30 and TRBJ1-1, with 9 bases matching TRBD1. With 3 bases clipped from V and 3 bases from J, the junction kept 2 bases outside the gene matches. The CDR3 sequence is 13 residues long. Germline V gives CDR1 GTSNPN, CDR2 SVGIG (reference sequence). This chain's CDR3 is CAWRGTGYTEAFF. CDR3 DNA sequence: TGTGCCTGGAGGGGGACAGGGTACACTGAAGCTTTCTTT.

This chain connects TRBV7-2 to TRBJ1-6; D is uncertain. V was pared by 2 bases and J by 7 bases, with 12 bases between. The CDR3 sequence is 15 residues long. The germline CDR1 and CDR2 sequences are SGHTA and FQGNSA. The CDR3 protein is CASSLLGMSNSPLHF. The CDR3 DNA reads TGTGCCAGCAGCTTATTAGGGATGAGCAATTCACCCCTCCACTTT.

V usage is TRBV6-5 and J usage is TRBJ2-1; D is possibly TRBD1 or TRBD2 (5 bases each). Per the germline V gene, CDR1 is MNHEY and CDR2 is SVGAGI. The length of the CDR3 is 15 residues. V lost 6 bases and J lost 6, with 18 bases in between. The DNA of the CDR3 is TGTGCCAGCAGCCACCGGGACGAGAAAACCAATGAGCAGTTCTTC. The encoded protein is CASSHRDEKTNEQFF.